This T cell receptor beta chain originates from a study of blood T cell repertoires in COVID-19. Overall study context: From T cells, B-cell-depleted T cells, or PBMCs came the material, which was cDNA or gDNA.

Assay: immunoSEQ multiplex PCR; the TCRdb copy retains only in-frame clones and omits some. Of roughly 92,000 clones in the sample, roughly 84% were seen once. This CDR3 has 17 residues. Germline assignment: CDR1 SEHNR and CDR2 FQNEAQ (reference sequence). J gave up 1 base and V 6 bases, and 13 bases lay outside the gene matches. This clone was seen just once. The chain is built from TRBV7-9 and TRBJ1-1; 8 nucleotides match TRBD1. Sequenced input: peripheral blood. The TCR originated in a woman of 80 years or more with acute or convalescent COVID-19. CDR3 region: CASRPNRQGRANTEAFF. For the CDR3, the DNA is TGTGCCAGCAGACCAAATCGACAGGGGAGGGCGAACACTGAAGCTTTCTTT.